The text below deals with one TCR beta chain. For sequencing, patients were chosen who had shown expansion of CD8+CD57+ cells by flow cytometry. The use of genomic DNA as template underpinned the TCR beta VDJ and CDR3 profiling. MiXCR was run by TCRdb on the reads, yielding one entry per CDR3 protein. The sample consists of fewer than 80,000 distinct CDR3 sequences, less than 85% of them appearing once. The record originates from a study of CD8+CD57+ T cells in acquired aplastic anemia. Germline lookup yields CDR1 SNHLY and CDR2 FYNNEI. This CDR3 region has 14 residues. With 4 bases removed from V and 6 bases from J, the gap between germline ends came to 15 bases.

The TCR sequence derives from a human donor with aplastic anemia. The sample taken for sequencing was sorted CD4+, CD8+, or CD8+CD57+ T cells (not recorded which) from PBMCs. The chain links TRBV2 to TRBJ1-1, with D possibly TRBD1 on 5 matching bases. CDR3 DNA sequence: TGTGCCAGCAGTGTGGAGGGGCGGCGAGCTGAAGCTTTCTTT. Its protein is CASSVEGRRAEAFF.